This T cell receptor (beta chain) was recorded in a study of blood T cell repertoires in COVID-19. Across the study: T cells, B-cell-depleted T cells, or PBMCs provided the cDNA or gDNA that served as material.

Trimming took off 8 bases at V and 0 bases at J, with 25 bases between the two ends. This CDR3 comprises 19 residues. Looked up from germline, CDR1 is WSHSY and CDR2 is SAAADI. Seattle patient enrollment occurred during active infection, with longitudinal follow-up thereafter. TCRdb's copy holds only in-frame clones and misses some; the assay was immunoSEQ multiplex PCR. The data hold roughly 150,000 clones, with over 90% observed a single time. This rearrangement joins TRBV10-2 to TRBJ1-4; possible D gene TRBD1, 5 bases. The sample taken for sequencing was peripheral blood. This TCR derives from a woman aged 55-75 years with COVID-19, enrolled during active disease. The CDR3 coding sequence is TGCGCCAGCGGCCCCATTGGGGCACCGGAACTTGCAACTAATGAAAAACTGTTTTTT. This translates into CASGPIGAPELATNEKLFF.